The 16 T cell receptor beta chains below were found in one sample sequenced in a study of regulatory T cells in long-lasting Graves disease. The time point denotes: newly diagnosed GD, antithyroid drugs for less than 3 months. RNA isolated from PBMCs was used to make the TCR library. Sequencing libraries for TCR beta were prepared with iRepertoire HTBI primers and Arm-PCR of CDR3 regions. TCRdb called the multiplex PCR reads again in MiXCR, with one record for every CDR3 protein. This sample yields hundreds of thousands of distinct CDR3 sequences, of which about a sixth are seen a single time; about 27% belongs to the top ten. These data are also associated with another study on T cells in Graves' hyperthyroidism and ophthalmopathy.

Material: peripheral blood mononuclear cells (PBMCs), obtained at new diagnosis, from a patient treated with antithyroid drugs. Source of these receptors: a man in his forties or fifties with Graves disease.

Only a few counts were recorded for this clonotype. The gene calls are TRBV20-1 and TRBJ1-6, with TRBD1 matching 9 bases. Trimming removed 2 bases from V and 7 bases from J; junction bases left unmatched: 3. This CDR3 comprises 14 residues. The germline V gene has CDR1 DFQATT and CDR2 SNEGSKA (reference sequence). CDR3 sequence: CSARPGTGNSPLHF. The CDR3 DNA sequence: TGCAGTGCTAGACCAGGGACAGGGAATTCACCCCTCCACTTT.

There are many counts of this clonotype. The rearrangement uses TRBV5-1 and TRBJ2-1; D may be TRBD2 (5 bases). Trimming removed 0 bases from V and 4 bases from J, with 8 bases in between. The CDR3 is 14 amino acids. Germline V gene data show CDR1 as SGHRS and CDR2 as YFSETQ. This CDR3 reads CASSLGERYNEQFF. CDR3 DNA: TGCGCCAGCAGCTTGGGGGAGAGATACAATGAGCAGTTCTTC.

This clonotype was detected many times. V is TRBV28 and J is TRBJ2-7; 7 bases align to TRBD1. Germline-derived CDR1 and CDR2 are MDHEN and SYDVKM. The V and J ends lost 3 bases and 3 bases, in that order; junction bases with no gene match: 5. The CDR3 runs to 14 residues. The chain's CDR3 is CASSFDRVHYEQYF. CDR3 in DNA: TGTGCCAGCAGTTTCGACAGGGTGCACTACGAGCAGTACTTC.

This clonotype was counted between two and nine times. The CDR3 is CASKFSGHQPQHF. The CDR3, as DNA: TGTGCCAGTAAATTCTCGGGGCATCAGCCCCAGCATTTT. The chain is built from TRBV19 and TRBJ1-5, with D possibly TRBD1 on 5 matching bases. This CDR3 has 13 residues. Germline V gene sequence: CDR1 LNHDA, CDR2 SQIVND (reference sequence). V was clipped by 7 bases and J by 5 bases, with 12 bases between them.

This clonotype came up many times. This rearrangement joins TRBV2 to TRBJ1-5; no firm D call. The CDR3 extends over 13 amino acids. V lost 3 bases, J lost 8 bases, and 11 bases lay in between. Per the germline V gene, CDR1 is SNHLY and CDR2 is FYNNEI. CDR3 bases: TGTGCCAGCAGTGATCAGGCGAGGGAGCCCCAGCATTTT. This gives the protein CASSDQAREPQHF.

The V call is TRBV4-1, the J call TRBJ2-2, with D perhaps TRBD1 or TRBD2 (5 bases each). Trimming removed 3 bases from V and 6 bases from J, with 14 bases in between. Germline CDR1 reads MGHRA; CDR2 reads YSYEKL. This CDR3 is built from 15 residues. The chain's CDR3 is CASSQVFQGPGELFF. CDR3 DNA: TGCGCCAGCAGCCAGGTTTTCCAGGGACCCGGGGAGCTGTTTTTT.

Concerning this clonotype itself: It may be a read error: a sequence one base away is much more abundant. The chain recombines TRBV13 with TRBJ2-1, with 10 bases lining up with TRBD1. The end of the DNA is better explained by TRBJ2-4, so the J call may be wrong. The V gene's germline CDR1 is PRHDT and CDR2 FYEKMQ (reference sequence). The CDR3 totals 15 residues. CDR3 DNA sequence: TGTGCCAGCAGCCTTTGGGGACAGGGGTCTTCGACTCAGTACTTC. Its translation is CASSLWGQGSSTQYF.

This clonotype was picked up a small number of times. Since a far larger clone is one base different, this is likely a read error. Since no conserved phenylalanine or tryptophan closes the CDR3, a read error is the likely cause. This chain joins TRBV7-2 and TRBJ1-1; D may be TRBD1 (5 bases). The CDR3 extends over 13 amino acids. Germline V CDR1 and CDR2: SGHTA, FQGNSA. Trimming took 1 base from V and 3 from J, leaving 6 bases between them. The CDR3 reads CASSLVGDTEAFS. The CDR3 bases are TGTGCCAGCAGCTTAGTGGGGGACACTGAAGCTTTCTCT.

This clonotype was seen many times. The V gene is TRBV9, the J gene TRBJ2-3; a possible D gene is TRBD2 (7 bases). The germline V gene has CDR1 SGDLS and CDR2 YYNGEE. V was pared by 0 bases and J by 4 bases, with 18 bases between. The CDR3 covers 17 residues. The chain's CDR3 is CASSVEALGGRADTQYF. CDR3 nucleotides: TGTGCCAGCAGCGTAGAGGCCCTGGGGGGGCGGGCAGATACGCAGTATTTT.

The table lists this clonotype with a few counts. This chain connects TRBV6-2 or TRBV6-3 to TRBJ2-6, with TRBD1 matching over 10 bases. This CDR3 comprises 15 residues. The V gene end was trimmed by 6 bases and the J gene end by 4 bases; junction bases not matched to a gene: 3. CDR1 is MNHEY and CDR2 is SVGEGT in the germline V gene. The CDR3 nucleotides read TGTGCCAGCAGCGACAGGGGGCGGGGGGCCAACGTCCTGACTTTC. This sequence encodes CASSDRGRGANVLTF.

The chain has TRBV7-9 and TRBJ2-2, with D unresolved. Germline CDR1 SEHNR, CDR2 FQNEAQ (reference sequence). The CDR3 has 15 residues. Between the trimmed V and J ends, which lost 5 bases and 4 bases, there was a span of 14 bases. The CDR3 DNA follows: TGTGCCAGCAGCCCCGGGCCCCTATCCACCGGGGAGCTGTTTTTT. Residues: CASSPGPLSTGELFF. The whole variable domain, filled in from reference TRBV7-9 and TRBJ2-2, reads DTGVSQNPRHKITKRGQNVTFRCDPISEHNRLYWYRQTLGQGPEFLTYFQNEAQLEKSRLLSDRFSAERPKGSFSTLEIQRTEQGDSAMYLCASSPGPLSTGELFFGEGSRLTVL.

This clonotype was detected ten times or more. The chain is built from TRBV2 and TRBJ1-1; D remains unclear. Trimming pared 5 bases from V and 3 bases from J, leaving 13 bases between. Germline loops: CDR1 SNHLY, CDR2 FYNNEI. The CDR3 is made up of 14 amino acids. The CDR3 region is CASSSLVGDTEAFF. DNA for the CDR3: TGTGCCAGCAGTTCTTTGGTGGGAGACACTGAAGCTTTCTTT.

This clonotype was seen ten or more times. The CDR3 DNA follows: TGTGCCAGCAGCCAGACTTCAATGGGCGGGGAGCTGTTTTTT. Translating it yields CASSQTSMGGELFF. The chain carries TRBV11-3 and TRBJ2-2; no reliable D call. Germline values: CDR1 SGHNT, CDR2 YENEEA. The CDR3 spans 14 residues. V was shortened by 5 bases and J by 7 bases, with 14 bases between the two germline ends.

The sample holds many counts of this clonotype. This chain uses TRBV12-3 or TRBV12-4 with TRBJ2-1; 7 bases line up with TRBD1. There are 18 residues in the CDR3. Trimming removed 0 bases from V and 4 bases from J; junction bases left unmatched: 12. CDR3 in amino acids: CASSLARGRQVDYNEQFF. CDR3 nucleotide sequence: TGTGCCAGCAGTTTAGCGAGGGGGCGACAGGTAGATTACAATGAGCAGTTCTTC.

This clonotype was detected many times. The chain employs TRBV6-5 and TRBJ2-5; TRBD2 might be the D (5 bases). The CDR3 sequence is 15 residues long. V gave up 0 bases and J gave up 7 bases, with 15 bases separating them. Germline CDR1 is MNHEY and CDR2 is SVGAGI. The CDR3: CASSYSGPSLRTQYF. CDR3 nucleotide sequence: TGTGCCAGCAGTTACTCAGGACCTAGCCTCCGGACCCAGTACTTC.

This clonotype was picked up many times. V usage is TRBV6-2 or TRBV6-3 and J usage is TRBJ1-4; D is unresolved. The CDR3 has 15 residues. CDR1 MNHEY and CDR2 SVGEGT come from the germline V gene. Trimming took off 4 bases at V and 0 bases at J, with 9 bases between the two ends. In DNA form, the CDR3 reads TGTGCCAGCAGTTTCGGACTAGCAACTAATGAAAAACTGTTTTTT. Translation: CASSFGLATNEKLFF.